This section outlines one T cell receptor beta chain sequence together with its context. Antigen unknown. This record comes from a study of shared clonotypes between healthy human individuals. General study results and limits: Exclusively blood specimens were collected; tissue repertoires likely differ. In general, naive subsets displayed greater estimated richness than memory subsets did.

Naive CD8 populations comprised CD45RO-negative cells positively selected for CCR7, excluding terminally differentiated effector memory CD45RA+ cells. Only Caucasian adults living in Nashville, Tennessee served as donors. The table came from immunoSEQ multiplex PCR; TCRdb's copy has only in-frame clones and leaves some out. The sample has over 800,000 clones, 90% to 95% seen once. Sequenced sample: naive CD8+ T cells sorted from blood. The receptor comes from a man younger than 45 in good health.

CDR3 coding DNA: TGTGCCACCCGGCGGGGGACTAGCGTATACAATGAGCAGTTCTTC. Amino acid sequence: CATRRGTSVYNEQFF. The chain combines TRBV28 with TRBJ2-1; 10 bases line up with TRBD2. V gave up 10 bases and J gave up 4 bases; unmatched junction bases: 10. CDR1 MDHEN and CDR2 SYDVKM come from the germline V gene. This CDR3 has 15 amino acids. Full variable domain (missing parts from reference TRBV28 and TRBJ2-1): DVKVTQSSRYLVKRTGEKVFLECVQDMDHENMFWYRQDPGLGLRLIYFSYDVKMKEKGDIPEGYSVSREKKERFSLILESASTNQTSMYLCATRRGTSVYNEQFFGPGTRLTVL.